This section outlines one T cell receptor (beta chain) sequence together with its context. What it binds is not known. Per the germline V gene, CDR1 is SGHNT and CDR2 is YYREEE (reference sequence). The CDR3 contains 13 residues. The data originate from a study of monozygotic twins with inflammatory bowel disease. TCRdb reworked the 5' RACE reads into one entry per CDR3 protein, no DNA. In total, the table holds approximately 390,000 distinct CDR3 sequences. Study-level results: Compared with healthy co-twins, IBD patients showed reduced TCRbeta repertoire diversity by inverse Simpson.

Material: blood. V gene TRBV5-4 combines with J gene TRBJ1-2. The clonotype was recovered from a human donor with ulcerative colitis or Crohn's disease, or a healthy co-twin of an affected twin (not recorded which). This CDR3 reads CASSLGWSYGYTF.